This is a list of T cell receptor beta chains from one sample in a study of blood T cell repertoires in COVID-19. Produced via immunoSEQ multiplex PCR; TCRdb's table is partial and in-frame only. The sample shows fewer than 300,000 clones, 70% to 90% of them seen only once. The specimen sequenced was peripheral blood. Receptor source: a woman aged 35 to 49 who had recovered from COVID-19. The CDR3 runs from the conserved cysteine through the conserved F or W. Fields, in order: V gene, J gene, CDR3 protein.

>TRBV20-1|TRBJ1-2
CSASPPIGYTF
>TRBV7-9|TRBJ2-4
CASSFGGFGLSKNIQYF
>TRBV15|TRBJ1-2
CATSRPGTANYGYTF
>TRBV27|TRBJ1-2
CASSPGGWDYGYTF
>TRBV9|TRBJ2-1
CASSPGGPRGYNEQFF
>TRBV16|TRBJ1-5
CASTTGGQPQHF
>TRBV12-3/TRBV12-4|TRBJ1-5
CASSFGSQPQHF
>TRBV27|TRBJ1-1
CASSPGGAVNTEAFF
>TRBV7-3|TRBJ2-3
CASSLSTGGADTQYF
>TRBV7-6|TRBJ2-1
CASSLGGTGTDEQFF
>TRBV28|TRBJ2-5
CASTPGLRGQETQYF
>TRBV7-2|TRBJ2-5
CASSLAGLAGDGTQYF
>TRBV6-2/TRBV6-3|TRBJ2-5
CASSEPYPGLRETQYF
>TRBV28|TRBJ1-1
CATRGNTEAFF
>TRBV7-2|TRBJ2-3
CASSPSGSGRLDTQYF
>TRBV7-9|TRBJ2-2
CASSLGVDSGKNTGELFF
>TRBV6-2/TRBV6-3|TRBJ2-7
CASSLGLAAYEQYF
>TRBV7-3|TRBJ2-3
CASSPRGASTDTQYF
>TRBV9|TRBJ2-1
CASSPSSGASYNEQFF
>TRBV10-3|TRBJ1-3
CAIRPRSDSGNTIYF
>TRBV29-1|TRBJ2-2
CSVEDRGWTTNTGELFF
>TRBV7-9|TRBJ2-7
CASSLGGRAYEQYF